The sequence of this T cell receptor (beta chain) was determined in a study of CD8 T cells in ankylosing spondylitis (dated by TCRdb to about 2017). Regarding the complete study: The study set out to find disease-linked TCR variants by profiling T cell receptor beta repertoires in ankylosing spondylitis patients and healthy donors. The full study cohort comprised approximately 23 ankylosing spondylitis patients and about a hundred healthy donors. Peripheral blood was sampled, and synovial fluid was additionally collected from ankylosing spondylitis patients. Study-level results and caveats: A TCR beta motif of eight highly homologous amino acid variants appeared characteristic of blood from ankylosing spondylitis patients. Some motif variants were previously reported in synovial fluid and blood of reactive arthritis patients, suggesting common disease-initiation mechanisms. The disease-linked clones were reported as significantly enriched in matched synovial fluid samples from ankylosing spondylitis patients. The disease-linked clones showed a CD8+ phenotype and occurred at relatively low frequencies in peripheral blood.

Details on this clonotype: Its antigen is not yet known. Base qualities are not recorded, but no much larger clone differs from it by a single base.

CDR1 and CDR2 are read off the germline V gene (reference sequence) as MNHEY and SMNVEV. The CDR3 contains 13 residues, cysteine and valine counted. Just CDR3 DNA is preserved here, 39 bases in frame from base 1. The junction shows trimming of 5 bases on V and 6 bases on J, plus 14 bases between the germline ends. Sequenced using an Illumina HiSeq 2500. Quantitative 5'-RACE with molecular barcodes was used to prepare TCR beta libraries. The source study handled its data this way. To identify disease-linked TCR variants, a new computational method was used, one built on a probabilistic model of VDJ rearrangement. Starting from the raw public reads, TCRdb applied fastp trimming at Q25, assembled clones with MiXCR and retained in-frame beta chains. Entries that share a CDR3 protein sequence are merged under the most common genes and DNA. TCRdb, not the original authors, processed these V and J calls. The sample table contains roughly 90,000 distinct CDR3 sequences; only one count was recorded for roughly 9% of them. The biggest ten clones account for approximately 30% of the sample.

The chain is encoded by TRBV27 joined to TRBJ2-7; the D call is possibly TRBD1 or TRBD2, each sharing 5 bases. The source of this sequence is a male donor with ankylosing spondylitis. Sequencing was carried out using blood, either unsorted or a sorted T cell fraction (not recorded which). The nucleotides are TGTGCCAGCAGTGGGACCCCCTTCAGCGAGCAGTACGTC. Its translation reads: CASSGTPFSEQYV.